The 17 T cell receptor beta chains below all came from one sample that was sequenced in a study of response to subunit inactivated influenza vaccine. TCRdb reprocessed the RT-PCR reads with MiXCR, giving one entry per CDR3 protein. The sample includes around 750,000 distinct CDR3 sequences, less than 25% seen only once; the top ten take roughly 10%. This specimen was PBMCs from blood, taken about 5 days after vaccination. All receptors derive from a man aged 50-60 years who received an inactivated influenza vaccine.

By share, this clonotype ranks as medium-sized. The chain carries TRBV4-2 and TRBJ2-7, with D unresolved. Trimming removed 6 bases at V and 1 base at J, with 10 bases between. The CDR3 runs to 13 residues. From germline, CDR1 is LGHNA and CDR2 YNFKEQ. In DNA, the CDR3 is TGTGCCAGCAGTCAATGGATTTCCTACGAGCAGTACTTC. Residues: CASSQWISYEQYF.

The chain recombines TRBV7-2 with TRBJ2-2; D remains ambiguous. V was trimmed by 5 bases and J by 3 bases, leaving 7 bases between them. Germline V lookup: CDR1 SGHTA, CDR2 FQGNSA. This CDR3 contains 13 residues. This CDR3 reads CASSVRDTGELFF. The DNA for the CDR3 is TGTGCCAGCAGCGTTAGAGACACCGGGGAGCTGTTTTTT. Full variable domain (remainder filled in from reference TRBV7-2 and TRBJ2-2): GAGVSQSPSNKVTEKGKDVELRCDPISGHTALYWYRQSLGQGLEFLIYFQGNSAPDKSGLPSDRFSAERTGGSVSTLTIQRTQQEDSAVYLCASSVRDTGELFFGEGSRLTVL.

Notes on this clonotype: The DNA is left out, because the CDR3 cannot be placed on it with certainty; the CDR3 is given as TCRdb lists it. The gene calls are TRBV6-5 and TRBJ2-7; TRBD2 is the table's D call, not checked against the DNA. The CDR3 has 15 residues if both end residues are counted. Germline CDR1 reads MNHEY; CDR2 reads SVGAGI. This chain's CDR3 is CASSTSGLATRPQYF.

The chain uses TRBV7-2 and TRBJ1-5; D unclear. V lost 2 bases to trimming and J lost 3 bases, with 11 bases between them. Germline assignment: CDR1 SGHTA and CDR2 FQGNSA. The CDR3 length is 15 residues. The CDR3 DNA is TGTGCCAGCAGCTTATTGGGTGGTGACAATCAGCCCCAGCATTTT. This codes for CASSLLGGDNQPQHF.

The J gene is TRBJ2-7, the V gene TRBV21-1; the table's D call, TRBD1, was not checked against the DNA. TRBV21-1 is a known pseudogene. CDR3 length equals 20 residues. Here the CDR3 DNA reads TGTGCCAGCAGCAAAGCGGGCAGGGTGAGGCCCCAAATCCCCTCCTACGAGCAGTACTTC. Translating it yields CASSKAGRVRPQIPSYEQYF.

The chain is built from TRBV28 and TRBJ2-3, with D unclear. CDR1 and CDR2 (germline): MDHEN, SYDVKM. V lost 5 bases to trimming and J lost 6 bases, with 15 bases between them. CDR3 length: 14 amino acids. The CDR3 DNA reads TGTGCCAGCAGTGAATCCCCGGAGCCCGATACGCAGTATTTT. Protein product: CASSESPEPDTQYF.

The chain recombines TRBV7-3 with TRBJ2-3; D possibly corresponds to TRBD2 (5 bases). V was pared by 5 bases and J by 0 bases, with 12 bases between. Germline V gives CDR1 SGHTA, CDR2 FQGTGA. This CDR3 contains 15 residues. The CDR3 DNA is TGTGCCAGCAGCCCTGCTAGCCTAAGCACAGATACGCAGTATTTT. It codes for CASSPASLSTDTQYF.

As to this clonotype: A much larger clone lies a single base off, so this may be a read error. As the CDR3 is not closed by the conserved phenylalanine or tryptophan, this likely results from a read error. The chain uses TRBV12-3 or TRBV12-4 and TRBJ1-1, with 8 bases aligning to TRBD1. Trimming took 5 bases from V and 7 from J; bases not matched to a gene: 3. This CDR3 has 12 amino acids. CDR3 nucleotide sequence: TGTGCCAGCAGTCCTGGGACAGGTGAAGCTTTCTAT. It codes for CASSPGTGEAFY.

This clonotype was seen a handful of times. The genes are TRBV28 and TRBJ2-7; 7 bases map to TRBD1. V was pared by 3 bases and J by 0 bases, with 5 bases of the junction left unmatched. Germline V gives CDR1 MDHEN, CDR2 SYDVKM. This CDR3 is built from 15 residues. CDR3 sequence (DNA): TGTGCCAGCAGTTTGCCGACAGGGAGCTCCTACGAGCAGTACTTC. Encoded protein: CASSLPTGSSYEQYF.

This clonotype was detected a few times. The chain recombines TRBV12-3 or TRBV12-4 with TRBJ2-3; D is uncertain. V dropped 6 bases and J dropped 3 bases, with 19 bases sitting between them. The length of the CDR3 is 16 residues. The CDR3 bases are TGTGCCAGCAGGCCTGGGCCCCTGGCGCTAACAGATACGCAGTATTTT. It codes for CASRPGPLALTDTQYF.

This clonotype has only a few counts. This CDR3 reads CASSLRAGFYEQYF. CDR3 DNA sequence: TGCGCCAGCAGCTTAAGGGCGGGGTTTTACGAGCAGTACTTC. V gene TRBV5-1 combines with J gene TRBJ2-7; TRBD2 might be the D (6 bases). The ends were cut back, 2 bases at V and 4 bases at J, with 13 bases in the middle. The CDR3 sequence is 14 residues long. Looked up from germline, CDR1 is SGHRS and CDR2 is YFSETQ. The full variable domain, completed using reference TRBV5-1 and TRBJ2-7, is KAGVTQTPRYLIKTRGQQVTLSCSPISGHRSVSWYQQTPGQGLQFLFEYFSETQRNKGNFPGRFSGRQFSNSRSEMNVSTLELGDSALYLCASSLRAGFYEQYFGPGTRLTVT.

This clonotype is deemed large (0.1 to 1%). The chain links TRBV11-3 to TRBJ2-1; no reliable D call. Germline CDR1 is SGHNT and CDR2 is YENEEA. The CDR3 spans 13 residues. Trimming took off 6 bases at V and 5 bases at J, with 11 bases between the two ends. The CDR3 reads CASSKPPDNEQFF. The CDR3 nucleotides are TGTGCCAGCAGTAAGCCCCCGGACAATGAGCAGTTCTTC.

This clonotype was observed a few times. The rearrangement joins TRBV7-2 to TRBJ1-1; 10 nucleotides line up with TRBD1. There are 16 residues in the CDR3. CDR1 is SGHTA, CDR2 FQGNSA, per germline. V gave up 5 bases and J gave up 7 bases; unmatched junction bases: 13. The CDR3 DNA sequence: TGTGCCAGCAGCCCAAACCATCCGGGACAGGGGAATGAAGCTTTCTTT. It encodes CASSPNHPGQGNEAFF.

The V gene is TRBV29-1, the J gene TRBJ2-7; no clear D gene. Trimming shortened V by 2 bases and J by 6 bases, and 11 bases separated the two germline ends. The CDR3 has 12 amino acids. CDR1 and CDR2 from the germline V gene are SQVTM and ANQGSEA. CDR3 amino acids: CSVELWAGEQYF. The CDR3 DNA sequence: TGCAGCGTTGAACTCTGGGCAGGCGAGCAGTACTTC.

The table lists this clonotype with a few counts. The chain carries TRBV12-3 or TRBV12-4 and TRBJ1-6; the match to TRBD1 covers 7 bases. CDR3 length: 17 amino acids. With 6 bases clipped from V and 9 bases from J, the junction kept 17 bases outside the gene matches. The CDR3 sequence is CASRPGQSLLVSSPLHF. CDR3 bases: TGTGCCAGCAGACCGGGACAGTCACTCCTCGTTAGTTCACCCCTCCACTTT.

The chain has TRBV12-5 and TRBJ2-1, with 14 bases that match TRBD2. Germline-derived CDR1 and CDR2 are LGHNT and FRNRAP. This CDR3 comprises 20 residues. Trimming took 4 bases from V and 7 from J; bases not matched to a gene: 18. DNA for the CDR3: TGTGCTAGTGGTTCGGTACTAGGAAGAGGGACTAGCGGGAGAGGGAATGAGCAGTTCTTC. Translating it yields CASGSVLGRGTSGRGNEQFF.

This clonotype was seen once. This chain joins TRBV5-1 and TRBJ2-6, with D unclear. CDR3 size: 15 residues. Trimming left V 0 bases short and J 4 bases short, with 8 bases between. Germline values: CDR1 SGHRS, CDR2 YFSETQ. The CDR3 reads CASSLVLSGANVLTF. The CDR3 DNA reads TGCGCCAGCAGCTTGGTTCTGTCGGGGGCCAACGTCCTGACTTTC.